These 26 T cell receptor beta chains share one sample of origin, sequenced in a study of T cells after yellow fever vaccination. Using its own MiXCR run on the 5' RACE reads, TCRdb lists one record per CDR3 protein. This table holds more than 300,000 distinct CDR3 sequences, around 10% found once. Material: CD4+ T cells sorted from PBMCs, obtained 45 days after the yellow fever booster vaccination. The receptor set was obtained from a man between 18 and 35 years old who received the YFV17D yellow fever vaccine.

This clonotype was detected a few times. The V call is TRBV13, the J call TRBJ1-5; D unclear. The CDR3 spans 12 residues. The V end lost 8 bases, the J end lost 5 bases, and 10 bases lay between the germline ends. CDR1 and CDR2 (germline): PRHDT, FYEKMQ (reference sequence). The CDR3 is CASQAWDQPQHF. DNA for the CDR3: TGTGCCAGCCAAGCTTGGGATCAGCCCCAGCATTTT.

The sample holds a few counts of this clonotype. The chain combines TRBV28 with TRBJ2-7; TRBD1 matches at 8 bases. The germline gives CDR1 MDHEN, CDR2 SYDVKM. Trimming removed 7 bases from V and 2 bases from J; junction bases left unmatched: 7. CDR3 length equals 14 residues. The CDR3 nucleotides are TGTGCCAGCATCCCGACAGGGGCGCCCTACGAGCAGTACGTC. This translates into CASIPTGAPYEQYV.

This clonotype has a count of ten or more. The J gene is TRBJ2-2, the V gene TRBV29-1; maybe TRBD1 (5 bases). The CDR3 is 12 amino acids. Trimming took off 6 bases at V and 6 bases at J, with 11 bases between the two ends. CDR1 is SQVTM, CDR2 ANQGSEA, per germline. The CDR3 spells CSVRAGSGELFF. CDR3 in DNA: TGCAGCGTCAGGGCCGGTTCCGGGGAGCTGTTTTTT.

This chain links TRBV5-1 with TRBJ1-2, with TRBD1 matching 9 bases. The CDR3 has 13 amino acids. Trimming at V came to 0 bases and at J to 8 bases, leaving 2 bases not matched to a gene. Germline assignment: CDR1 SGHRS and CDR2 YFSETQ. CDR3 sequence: CASSLGTGGGYTF. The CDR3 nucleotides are TGCGCCAGCAGCTTGGGTACAGGGGGCGGCTACACCTTC.

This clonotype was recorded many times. The CDR3 loop reads CSARVSGTAQETQYF. In DNA form, the CDR3 reads TGCAGTGCTAGAGTCTCGGGAACAGCTCAAGAGACCCAGTACTTC. The rearrangement links TRBV20-1 to TRBJ2-5; TRBD2 is a possible D gene (5 bases). The CDR3 spans 15 residues. V was trimmed by 1 base and J by 2 bases, leaving 14 bases between them. From germline, CDR1 is DFQATT and CDR2 SNEGSKA (reference sequence).

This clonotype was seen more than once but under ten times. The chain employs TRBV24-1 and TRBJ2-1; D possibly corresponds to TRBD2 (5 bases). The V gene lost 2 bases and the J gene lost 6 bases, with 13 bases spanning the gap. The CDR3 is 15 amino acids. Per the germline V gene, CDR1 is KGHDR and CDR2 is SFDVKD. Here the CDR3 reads CATSDSGLFANEQFF. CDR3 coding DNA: TGTGCCACCAGTGATTCCGGACTTTTCGCCAATGAGCAGTTCTTC.

In nucleotides, the CDR3 is TGTGCCAGCAGCCCCCGCCAGGGCAACTATGGCTACACCTTC. Its translation is CASSPRQGNYGYTF. This sequence joins TRBV7-9 and TRBJ1-2, with a weak D call TRBD1 (5 bases). In germline, CDR1 is SEHNR, CDR2 FQNEAQ (reference sequence). There are 14 residues in the CDR3. V was clipped by 5 bases and J by 2 bases, with 12 bases between them.

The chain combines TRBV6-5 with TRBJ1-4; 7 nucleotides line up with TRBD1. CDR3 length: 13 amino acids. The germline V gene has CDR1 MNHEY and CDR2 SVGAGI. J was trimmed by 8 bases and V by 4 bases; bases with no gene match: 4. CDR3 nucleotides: TGTGCCAGCAGTTTTACAGGGGAAGAAAAACTGTTTTTT. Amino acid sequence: CASSFTGEEKLFF.

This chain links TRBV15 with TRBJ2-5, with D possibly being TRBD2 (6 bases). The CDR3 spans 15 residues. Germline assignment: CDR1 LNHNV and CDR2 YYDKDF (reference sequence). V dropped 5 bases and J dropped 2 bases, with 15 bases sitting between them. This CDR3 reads CATSARTTIQETQYF. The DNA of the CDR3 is TGTGCCACCAGCGCCCGGACTACTATTCAAGAGACCCAGTACTTC.

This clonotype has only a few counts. Written as DNA, the CDR3 is TGTGCCAGCAGCCAATTACTCATACGGTATGGCTACACCTTC. Protein product: CASSQLLIRYGYTF. V gene TRBV5-5 combines with J gene TRBJ1-2, with D unclear. V gave up 4 bases and J gave up 5 bases, with 15 bases separating them. This CDR3 is 14 amino acids long. The germline V gene encodes CDR1 SGHKS and CDR2 YYEKEE (reference sequence).

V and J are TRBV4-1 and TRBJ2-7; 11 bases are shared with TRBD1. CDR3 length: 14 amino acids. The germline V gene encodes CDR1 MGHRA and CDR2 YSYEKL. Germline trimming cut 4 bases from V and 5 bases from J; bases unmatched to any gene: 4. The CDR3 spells CASSLGQGGDEQYF. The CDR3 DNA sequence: TGCGCCAGCAGCCTGGGACAGGGGGGGGACGAGCAGTACTTC.

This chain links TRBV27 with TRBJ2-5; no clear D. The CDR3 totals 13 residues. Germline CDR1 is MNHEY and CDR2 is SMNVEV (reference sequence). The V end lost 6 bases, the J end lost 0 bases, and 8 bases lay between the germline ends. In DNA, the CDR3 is TGTGCCAGCAGAGACGGAGACCAAGAGACCCAGTACTTC. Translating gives CASRDGDQETQYF.

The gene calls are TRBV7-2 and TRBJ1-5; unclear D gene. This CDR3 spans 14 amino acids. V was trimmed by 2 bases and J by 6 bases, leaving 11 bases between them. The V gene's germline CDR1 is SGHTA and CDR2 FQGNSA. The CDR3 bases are TGTGCCAGCAGCTTACTCGGGGAGTTTCAGCCCCAGCATTTT. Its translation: CASSLLGEFQPQHF.

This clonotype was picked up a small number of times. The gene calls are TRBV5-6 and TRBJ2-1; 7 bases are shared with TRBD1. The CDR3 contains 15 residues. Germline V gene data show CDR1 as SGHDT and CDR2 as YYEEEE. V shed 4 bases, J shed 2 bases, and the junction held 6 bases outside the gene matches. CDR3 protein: CASSPSGTAYNEQFF. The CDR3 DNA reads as TGTGCCAGCAGCCCCTCCGGGACAGCCTACAATGAGCAGTTCTTC. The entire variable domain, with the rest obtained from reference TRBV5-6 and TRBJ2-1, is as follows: DAGVTQSPTHLIKTRGQQVTLRCSPKSGHDTVSWYQQALGQGPQFIFQYYEEEERQRGNFPDRFSGHQFPNYSSELNVNALLLGDSALYLCASSPSGTAYNEQFFGPGTRLTVL.

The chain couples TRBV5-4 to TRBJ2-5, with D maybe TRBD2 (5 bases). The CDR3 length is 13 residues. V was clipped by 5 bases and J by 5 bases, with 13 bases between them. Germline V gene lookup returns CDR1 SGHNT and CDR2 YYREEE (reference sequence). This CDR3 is CASSPTGIETQYF. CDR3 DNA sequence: TGTGCCAGCAGTCCCACGGGGATCGAGACCCAGTACTTC.

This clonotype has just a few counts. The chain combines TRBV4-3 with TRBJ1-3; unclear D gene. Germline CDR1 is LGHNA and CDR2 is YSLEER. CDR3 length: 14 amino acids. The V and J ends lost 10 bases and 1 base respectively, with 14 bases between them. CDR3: CATSLGGSGNTIYF. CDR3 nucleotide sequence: TGCGCCACCTCCTTAGGAGGGTCTGGAAACACCATATATTTT.

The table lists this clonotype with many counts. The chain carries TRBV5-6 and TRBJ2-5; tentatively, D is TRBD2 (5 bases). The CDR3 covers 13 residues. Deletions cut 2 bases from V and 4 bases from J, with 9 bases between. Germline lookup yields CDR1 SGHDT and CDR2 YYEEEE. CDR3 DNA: TGTGCCAGCAGCTTACGGGGTGCAGAGACCCAGTACTTC. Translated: CASSLRGAETQYF.

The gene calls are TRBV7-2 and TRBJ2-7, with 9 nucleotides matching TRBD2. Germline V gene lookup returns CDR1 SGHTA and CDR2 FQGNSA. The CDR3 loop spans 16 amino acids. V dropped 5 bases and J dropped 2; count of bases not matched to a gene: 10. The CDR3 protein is CASSPDSGGAPYEQYF. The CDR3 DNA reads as TGTGCCAGCAGCCCCGATAGCGGGGGAGCCCCCTACGAGCAGTACTTC.

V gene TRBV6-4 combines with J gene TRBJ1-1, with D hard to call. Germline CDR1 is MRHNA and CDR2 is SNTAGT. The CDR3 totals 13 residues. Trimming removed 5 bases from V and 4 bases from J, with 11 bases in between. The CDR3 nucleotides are TGTGCCAGCAGTTCCGGTCCTTTCACTGAAGCTTTCTTT. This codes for CASSSGPFTEAFF.

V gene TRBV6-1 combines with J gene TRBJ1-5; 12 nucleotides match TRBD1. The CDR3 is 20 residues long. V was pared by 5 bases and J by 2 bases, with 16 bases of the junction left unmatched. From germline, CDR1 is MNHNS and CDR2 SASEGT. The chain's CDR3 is CASSQDYGTGGPFGNQPQHF. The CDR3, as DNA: TGTGCCAGCAGTCAGGACTATGGGACAGGGGGCCCGTTTGGCAATCAGCCCCAGCATTTT.

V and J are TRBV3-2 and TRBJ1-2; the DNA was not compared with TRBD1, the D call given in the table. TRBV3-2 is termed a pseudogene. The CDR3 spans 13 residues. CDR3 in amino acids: CASSHGGHCGYTF. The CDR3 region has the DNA TGTGCCAGCAGCCATGGGGGGCACTGTGGCTACACCTTC.

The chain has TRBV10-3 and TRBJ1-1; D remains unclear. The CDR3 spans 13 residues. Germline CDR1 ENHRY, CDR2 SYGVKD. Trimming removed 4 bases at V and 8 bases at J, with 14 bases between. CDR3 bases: TGTGCCATCAGTGTCCAACCGGGAGAAGAAGCTTTCTTT. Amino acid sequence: CAISVQPGEEAFF.

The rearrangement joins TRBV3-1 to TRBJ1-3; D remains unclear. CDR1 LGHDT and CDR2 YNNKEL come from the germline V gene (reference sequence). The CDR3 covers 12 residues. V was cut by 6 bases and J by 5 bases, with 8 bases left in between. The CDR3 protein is CASRPDRNTIYF. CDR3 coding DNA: TGTGCCAGCAGACCTGATAGAAACACCATATATTTT.

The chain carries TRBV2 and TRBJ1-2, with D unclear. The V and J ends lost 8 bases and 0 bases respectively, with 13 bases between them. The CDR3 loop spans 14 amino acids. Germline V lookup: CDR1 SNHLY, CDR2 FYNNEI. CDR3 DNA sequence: TGTGCCAGCGGGCAGGAGCGAGCTAACTATGGCTACACCTTC. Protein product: CASGQERANYGYTF.

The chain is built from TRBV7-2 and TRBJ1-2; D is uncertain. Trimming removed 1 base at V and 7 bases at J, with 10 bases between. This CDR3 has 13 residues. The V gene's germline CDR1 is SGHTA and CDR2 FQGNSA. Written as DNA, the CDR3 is TGTGCCAGCAGCTTAGAAGTAGGGTTTGGCTACACCTTC. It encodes CASSLEVGFGYTF. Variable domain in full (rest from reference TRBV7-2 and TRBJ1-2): GAGVSQSPSNKVTEKGKDVELRCDPISGHTALYWYRQSLGQGLEFLIYFQGNSAPDKSGLPSDRFSAERTGGSVSTLTIQRTQQEDSAVYLCASSLEVGFGYTFGSGTRLTVV.

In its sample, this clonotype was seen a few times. The CDR3 sequence: CASSLAAPGAIYF. CDR3 in DNA: TGTGCCAGCAGCTTAGCTGCCCCCGGAGCCATATATTTT. J is TRBJ1-3 and V is TRBV7-2; D is unresolved. Germline-derived CDR1 and CDR2 are SGHTA and FQGNSA. This CDR3 spans 13 amino acids. Trimming left V 0 bases short and J 11 bases short, with 11 bases between.